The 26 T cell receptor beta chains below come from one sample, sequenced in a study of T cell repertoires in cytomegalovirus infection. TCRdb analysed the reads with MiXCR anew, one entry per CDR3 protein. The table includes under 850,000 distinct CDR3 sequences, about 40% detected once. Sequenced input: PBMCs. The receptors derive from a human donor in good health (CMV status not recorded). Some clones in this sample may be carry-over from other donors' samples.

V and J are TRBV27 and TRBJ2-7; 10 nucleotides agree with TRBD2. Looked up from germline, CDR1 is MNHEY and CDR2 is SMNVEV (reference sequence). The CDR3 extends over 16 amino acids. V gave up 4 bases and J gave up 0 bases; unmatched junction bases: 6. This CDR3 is CASSWSSGSISYEQYF. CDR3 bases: TGTGCCAGCAGTTGGTCTAGCGGGAGTATCTCCTACGAGCAGTACTTC.

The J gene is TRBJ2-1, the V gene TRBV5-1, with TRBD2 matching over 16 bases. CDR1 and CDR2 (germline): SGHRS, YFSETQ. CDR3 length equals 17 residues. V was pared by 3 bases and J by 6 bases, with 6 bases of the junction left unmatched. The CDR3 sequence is CASSSGLAGGLGNEQFF. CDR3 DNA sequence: TGCGCCAGCAGCTCGGGACTAGCGGGAGGGCTGGGCAATGAGCAGTTCTTC.

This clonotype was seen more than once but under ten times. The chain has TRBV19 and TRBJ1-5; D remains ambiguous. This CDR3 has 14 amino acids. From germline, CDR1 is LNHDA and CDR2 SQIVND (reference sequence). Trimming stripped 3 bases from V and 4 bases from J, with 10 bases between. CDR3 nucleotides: TGTGCCAGTAGTATCCCCGGACCTAATCAGCCCCAGCATTTT. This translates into CASSIPGPNQPQHF. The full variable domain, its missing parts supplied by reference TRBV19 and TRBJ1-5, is DGGITQSPKYLFRKEGQNVTLSCEQNLNHDAMYWYRQDPGQGLRLIYYSQIVNDFQKGDIAEGYSVSREKKESFPLTVTSAQKNPTAFYLCASSIPGPNQPQHFGDGTRLSIL.

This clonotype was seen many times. CDR3 DNA: TGTGCCAGCAGCTTTTTCGGGGGCACAGATACGCAGTATTTT. Amino acids: CASSFFGGTDTQYF. The chain joins TRBV7-2 to TRBJ2-3; D may be TRBD2 (5 bases). Germline CDR1 is SGHTA and CDR2 is FQGNSA. CDR3 length: 14 residues. Trimming took 3 bases from V and 1 from J, leaving 8 bases between them.

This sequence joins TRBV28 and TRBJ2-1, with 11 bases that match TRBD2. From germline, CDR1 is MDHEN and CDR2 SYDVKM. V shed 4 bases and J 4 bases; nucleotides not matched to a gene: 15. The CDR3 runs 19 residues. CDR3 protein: CASSYALAGGPVGYNEQFF. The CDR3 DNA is TGTGCCAGCAGTTACGCGCTAGCGGGAGGCCCGGTCGGGTACAATGAGCAGTTCTTC.

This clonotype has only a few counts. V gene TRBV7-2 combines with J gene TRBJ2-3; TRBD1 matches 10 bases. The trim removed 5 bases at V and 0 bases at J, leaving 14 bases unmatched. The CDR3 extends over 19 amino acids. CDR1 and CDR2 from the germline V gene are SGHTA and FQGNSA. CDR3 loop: CASSRTGTGASASTDTQYF. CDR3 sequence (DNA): TGTGCCAGCAGCAGGACCGGGACAGGGGCCAGTGCTAGCACAGATACGCAGTATTTT.

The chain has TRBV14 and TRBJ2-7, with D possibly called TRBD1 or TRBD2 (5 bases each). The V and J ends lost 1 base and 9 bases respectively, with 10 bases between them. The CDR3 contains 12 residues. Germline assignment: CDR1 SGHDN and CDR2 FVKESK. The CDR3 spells CASSQGGFGQYF. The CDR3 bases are TGTGCCAGCAGCCAAGGGGGGTTCGGGCAGTACTTC.

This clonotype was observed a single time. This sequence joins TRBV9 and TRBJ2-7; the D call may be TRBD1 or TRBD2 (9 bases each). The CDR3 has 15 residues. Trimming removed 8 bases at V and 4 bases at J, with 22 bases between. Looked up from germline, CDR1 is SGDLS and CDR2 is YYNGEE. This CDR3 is CASSREGQGTYEQYF. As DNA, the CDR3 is TGTGCCAGTTCGCGGGAGGGACAGGGAACGTACGAGCAGTACTTC.

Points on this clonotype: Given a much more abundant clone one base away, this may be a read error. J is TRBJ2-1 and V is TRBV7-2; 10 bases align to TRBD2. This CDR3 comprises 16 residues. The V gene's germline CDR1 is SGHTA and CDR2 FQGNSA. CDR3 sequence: CASSFPTGLADKEQFF. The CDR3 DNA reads TGTGCCAGCAGCTTCCCTACCGGACTAGCGGACAAGGAGCAGTTCTTC.

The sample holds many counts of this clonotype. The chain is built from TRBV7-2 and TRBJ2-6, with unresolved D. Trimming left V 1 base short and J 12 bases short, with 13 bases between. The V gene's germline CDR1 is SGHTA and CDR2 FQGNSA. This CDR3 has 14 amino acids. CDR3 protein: CASSLVGSALVLTF. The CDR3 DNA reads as TGTGCCAGCAGCTTAGTCGGCAGTGCCCTCGTCCTGACTTTC.

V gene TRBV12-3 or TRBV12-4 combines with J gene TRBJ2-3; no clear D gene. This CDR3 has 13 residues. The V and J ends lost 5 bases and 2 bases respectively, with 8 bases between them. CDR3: CASSPTYTDTQYF. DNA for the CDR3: TGTGCCAGCAGTCCGACGTACACAGATACGCAGTATTTT.

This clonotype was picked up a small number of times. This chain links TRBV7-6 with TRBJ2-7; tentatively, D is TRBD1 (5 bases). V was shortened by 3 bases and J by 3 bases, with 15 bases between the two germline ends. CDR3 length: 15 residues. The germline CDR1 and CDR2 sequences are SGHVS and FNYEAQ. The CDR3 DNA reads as TGTGCCAGCAGCTTGGGGCAGGGCATGATCTACGAGCAGTACTTC. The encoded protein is CASSLGQGMIYEQYF.

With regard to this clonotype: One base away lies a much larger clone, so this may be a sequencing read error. Written as DNA, the CDR3 is TGTGCCAGCAGTTCACAGTCCTATGGAAACACCATATATTTT. It is translated as CASSSQSYGNTIYF. The J gene is TRBJ1-3, the V gene TRBV7-9, with D hard to call. V lost 6 bases to trimming and J lost 3 bases, with 12 bases between them. Germline V gene sequence: CDR1 SEHNR, CDR2 FQNEAQ (reference sequence). CDR3 length: 14 residues. The full variable domain, completed using reference TRBV7-9 and TRBJ1-3, is DTGVSQNPRHKITKRGQNVTFRCDPISEHNRLYWYRQTLGQGPEFLTYFQNEAQLEKSRLLSDRFSAERPKGSFSTLEIQRTEQGDSAMYLCASSSQSYGNTIYFGEGSWLTVV.

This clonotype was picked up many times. In nucleotides, the CDR3 is TGTGCCAGCAGCTTGGGTAGCGGCAACACCGGGGAGCTGTTTTTT. The encoded protein is CASSLGSGNTGELFF. This chain connects TRBV11-2 to TRBJ2-2; TRBD2 is a possible D gene (6 bases). Looked up from germline, CDR1 is SGHAT and CDR2 is FQNNGV. The germline V and J ends were trimmed by 3 bases and 2 bases, with 10 bases remaining between them. The CDR3 covers 15 residues.

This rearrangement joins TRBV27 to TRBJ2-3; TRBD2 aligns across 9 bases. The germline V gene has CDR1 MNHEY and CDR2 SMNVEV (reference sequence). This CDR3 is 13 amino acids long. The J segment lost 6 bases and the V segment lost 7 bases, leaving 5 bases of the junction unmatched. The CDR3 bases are TGTGCCAGCATCGCGGGAGGGGACGATACGCAGTATTTT. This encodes CASIAGGDDTQYF.

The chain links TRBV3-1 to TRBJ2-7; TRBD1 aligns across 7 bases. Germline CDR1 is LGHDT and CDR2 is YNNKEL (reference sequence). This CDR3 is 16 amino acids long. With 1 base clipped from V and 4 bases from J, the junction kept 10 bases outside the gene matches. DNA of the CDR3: TGTGCCAGCAGCCAAGCCCAAGGCAGGGGGAAATACGAGCAGTACTTC. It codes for CASSQAQGRGKYEQYF.

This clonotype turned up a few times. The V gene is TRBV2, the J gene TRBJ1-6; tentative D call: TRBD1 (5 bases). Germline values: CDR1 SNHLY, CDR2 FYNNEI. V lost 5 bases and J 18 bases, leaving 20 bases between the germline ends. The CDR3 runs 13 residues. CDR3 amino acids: CASSILLKGTYHF. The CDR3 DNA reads TGTGCCAGCAGTATTTTACTAAAAGGGACCTACCACTTT.

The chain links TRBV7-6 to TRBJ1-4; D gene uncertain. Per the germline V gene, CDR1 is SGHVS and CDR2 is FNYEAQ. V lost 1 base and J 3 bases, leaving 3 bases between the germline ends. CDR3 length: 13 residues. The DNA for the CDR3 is TGTGCCAGCAGCTTAGAGTCTAATGAAAAACTGTTTTTT. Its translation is CASSLESNEKLFF.

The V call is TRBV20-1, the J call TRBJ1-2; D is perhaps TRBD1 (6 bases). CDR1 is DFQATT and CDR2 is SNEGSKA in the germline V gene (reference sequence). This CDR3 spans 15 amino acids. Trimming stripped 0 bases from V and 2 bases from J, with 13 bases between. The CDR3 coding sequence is TGCAGTGCTAGAGACTACAGGGTGGGCAACTATGGCTACACCTTC. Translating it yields CSARDYRVGNYGYTF.

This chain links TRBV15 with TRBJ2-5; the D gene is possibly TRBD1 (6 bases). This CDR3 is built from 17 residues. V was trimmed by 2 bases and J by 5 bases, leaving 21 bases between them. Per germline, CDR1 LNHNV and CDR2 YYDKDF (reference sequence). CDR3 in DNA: TGTGCCACCAGCAGACCCCCGGGACGAGGGGGTTCTGAGACCCAGTACTTC. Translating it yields CATSRPPGRGGSETQYF.

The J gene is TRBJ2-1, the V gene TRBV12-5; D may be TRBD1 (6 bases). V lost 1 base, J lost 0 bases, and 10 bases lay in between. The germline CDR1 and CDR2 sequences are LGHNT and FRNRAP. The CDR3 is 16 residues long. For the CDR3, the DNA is TGTGCTAGTGGTTTGGCCACGGGACACTCCTACAATGAGCAGTTCTTC. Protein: CASGLATGHSYNEQFF.

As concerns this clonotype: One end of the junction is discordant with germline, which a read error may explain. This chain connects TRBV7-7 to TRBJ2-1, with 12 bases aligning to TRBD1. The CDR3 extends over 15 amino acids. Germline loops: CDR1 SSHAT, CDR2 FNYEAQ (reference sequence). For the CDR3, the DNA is TGTGCTAGCAGCAAGGGACAGGGGGCGCATAATGAGCAGTTCTTC. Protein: CASSKGQGAHNEQFF. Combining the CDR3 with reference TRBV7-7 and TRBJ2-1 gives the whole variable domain GAGVSQSPRYKVTKRGQDVTLRCDPISSHATLYWYQQALGQGPEFLTYFNYEAQPDKSGLPSDRFSAERPEGSISTLTIQRTEQRDSAMYRCASSKGQGAHNEQFFGPGTRLTVL.

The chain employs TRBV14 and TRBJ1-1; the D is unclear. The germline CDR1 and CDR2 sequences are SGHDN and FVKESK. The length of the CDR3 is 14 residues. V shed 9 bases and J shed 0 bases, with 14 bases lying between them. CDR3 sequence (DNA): TGTGCCAGAAGGCGGGATACCTTGAACACTGAAGCTTTCTTT. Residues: CARRRDTLNTEAFF. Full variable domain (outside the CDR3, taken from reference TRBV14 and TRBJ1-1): EAGVTQFPSHSVIEKGQTVTLRCDPISGHDNLYWYRRVMGKEIKFLLHFVKESKQDESGMPNNRFLAERTGGTYSTLKVQPAELEDSGVYFCARRRDTLNTEAFFGQGTRLTVV.

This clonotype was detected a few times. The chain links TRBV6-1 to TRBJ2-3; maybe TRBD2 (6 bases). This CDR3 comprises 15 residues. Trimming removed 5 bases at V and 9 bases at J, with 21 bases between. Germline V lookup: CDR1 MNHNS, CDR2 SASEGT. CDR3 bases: TGTGCCAGCAGTTACTCCCAAAACCTCCGGGGGACGCAGTATTTT. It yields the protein CASSYSQNLRGTQYF.

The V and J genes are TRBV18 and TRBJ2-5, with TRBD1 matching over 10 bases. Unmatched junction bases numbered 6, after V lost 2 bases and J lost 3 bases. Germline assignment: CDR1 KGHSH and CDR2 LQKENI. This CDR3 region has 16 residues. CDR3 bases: TGTGCCAGCTCACCATTACTCGGGACAGGGGAAGAGACCCAGTACTTC. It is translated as CASSPLLGTGEETQYF.

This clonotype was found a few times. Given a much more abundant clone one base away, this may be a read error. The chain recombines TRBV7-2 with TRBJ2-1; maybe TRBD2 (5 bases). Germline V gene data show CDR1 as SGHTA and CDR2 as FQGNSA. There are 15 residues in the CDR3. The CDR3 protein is CASTLAYGAYNEQFF. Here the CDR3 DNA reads TGTGCCAGCACCTTAGCGTACGGTGCCTACAATGAGCAGTTCTTC.